This note documents a single T cell receptor beta chain sequence. A second PCR of roughly 7 to 11 cycles used a sample-barcoded 5' primer and a J-beta primer mix. Each CDR3 protein is one row after TCRdb ran MiXCR on the 5' RACE reads. The data show around 600,000 distinct CDR3 sequences, 47% seen once. The CDR3 sequence is 12 residues long. CDR1 and CDR2 (germline): SQVTM, ANQGSEA. The V gene lost 3 bases and the J gene lost 7 bases, with 13 bases spanning the gap. This sample is part of a study of blood T cells in healthy people across ages. The clonotype comes from a man older than 75 in good health. Sequenced material: blood. V gene TRBV29-1 combines with J gene TRBJ2-7; D unclear. CDR3 DNA: TGCAGCGTTGAGGGGTTCAGCAATGAGCAGTACTTC. Protein sequence: CSVEGFSNEQYF.